This TCR beta chain derives from a study of T cells in tumors after PD-1 blockade. Study at large: Each patient got pembrolizumab 200 mg every 3 weeks or cemiplimab 350 mg every 2 weeks. A subset received ongoing vismodegib 150 mg daily alongside anti-PD-1 therapy. On average, peripheral blood gave under 150,000 TCR templates and around 40,000 unique clonotypes.

Some clones are missing from TCRdb's copy, which holds only in-frame ones; the method was immunoSEQ multiplex PCR. Here the sample spans roughly 47,000 clones, approximately 75% being singletons. This clone appeared a single time. The receptor's source is a human donor with basal cell carcinoma. The sample was PBMCs, taken before anti-PD-1 treatment.

CDR3 DNA sequence: TGCGCCAGCAGGCCCGGGACAGGGTCCTACGAGCAGTACTTC. Its translation is CASRPGTGSYEQYF. The chain joins TRBV5-1 to TRBJ2-7; 9 bases are a match to TRBD1. V lost 5 bases and J lost 1; bases outside the gene matches: 4. Germline assignment: CDR1 SGHRS and CDR2 YFSETQ. This CDR3 region has 14 residues.